Following are 10 T cell receptor beta chains from one sample sequenced in a study of CD8+ T cells in alopecia areata. Extraction of RNA preceded its reverse transcription into cDNA, which served as the sequencing template. Only in-frame clones appear in the TCRdb table, and some are missing; sequencing was by immunoSEQ multiplex PCR. The sample records fewer than 150,000 clones, roughly two thirds being singletons. The specimen was CD4+ T cells sorted from blood. Receptors originate from a human donor in good health.

The gene calls are TRBV4-2 and TRBJ2-7; the match to TRBD2 covers 8 bases. This CDR3 has 15 amino acids. J was trimmed by 1 base and V by 2 bases; bases with no gene match: 4. Germline V gene sequence: CDR1 LGHNA, CDR2 YNFKEQ. In DNA form, the CDR3 reads TGTGCCAGCAGCCAAAGACTAGCGTTGTCCTACGAGCAGTACTTC. Its translation: CASSQRLALSYEQYF.

This clone has only a few counts. At one of its ends the junction is not consistent with the germline gene, which may arise from a read error. V usage is TRBV5-1 and J usage is TRBJ1-5; D gene unclear. The CDR3 consists of 17 residues. Germline V gene sequence: CDR1 SGHRS, CDR2 YFSETQ. CDR3: CATSPEPAGTYNQPQHF. Written as DNA, the CDR3 is TGCGCCACCAGCCCGGAACCGGCCGGAACTTACAATCAGCCCCAGCATTTT.

This clone showed up just a few times. The genes are TRBV30 and TRBJ2-5, with D possibly TRBD2 on 6 matching bases. The germline V gene has CDR1 GTSNPN and CDR2 SVGIG (reference sequence). The germline V and J ends were trimmed by 4 bases and 5 bases, with 17 bases remaining between them. CDR3 length: 14 residues. CDR3 DNA sequence: TGTGCCTGGATTCACCGGGAGATAGGGGAGACCCAGTACTTC. This codes for CAWIHREIGETQYF.

This chain connects TRBV11-2 to TRBJ2-3; a weak D match, TRBD2 (6 bases). The CDR3 contains 16 residues. Trimming removed 0 bases from V and 2 bases from J, with 12 bases in between. Germline CDR1 SGHAT, CDR2 FQNNGV. The CDR3, as DNA: TGTGCCAGCAGCTTAGACGGAATAGCGGTCACAGATACGCAGTATTTT. It translates to CASSLDGIAVTDTQYF.

The chain has TRBV12-5 and TRBJ1-1; possibly TRBD1 for D (5 bases). This CDR3 is 14 amino acids long. CDR1 LGHNT and CDR2 FRNRAP come from the germline V gene. Between the trimmed V and J ends, which lost 5 bases and 0 bases, there was a span of 10 bases. The CDR3 DNA reads TGTGCTAGTGGTGCGGTGACAGTGAACACTGAAGCTTTCTTT. Translating gives CASGAVTVNTEAFF. Variable domain in full (rest from reference TRBV12-5 and TRBJ1-1): DARVTQTPRHKVTEMGQEVTMRCQPILGHNTVFWYRQTMMQGLELLAYFRNRAPLDDSGMPKDRFSAEMPDATLATLKIQPSEPRDSAVYFCASGAVTVNTEAFFGQGTRLTVV.

The chain recombines TRBV5-6 with TRBJ2-2, with a weak D call TRBD1 (6 bases). Germline V gene data show CDR1 as SGHDT and CDR2 as YYEEEE. The CDR3 loop spans 17 amino acids. Trimming took 3 bases from V and 2 from J, leaving 17 bases between them. CDR3 in DNA: TGTGCCAGCAGCTATACAGGGTACCTTACAAACACCGGGGAGCTGTTTTTT. This translates into CASSYTGYLTNTGELFF.

In its sample, this clone was seen a few times. The gene calls are TRBV5-6 and TRBJ1-1, with a tentative D call TRBD1 (5 bases). V was cut by 5 bases and J by 4 bases, with 18 bases left in between. From germline, CDR1 is SGHDT and CDR2 YYEEEE. This CDR3 comprises 15 residues. This CDR3 reads CASSFDSPIGTEAFF. Here the CDR3 DNA reads TGTGCCAGCAGTTTTGACAGCCCCATAGGCACTGAAGCTTTCTTT.

CDR3 residues: CASSPLYQGNQETQYF. The CDR3 DNA sequence: TGTGCCAGCTCACCACTCTACCAGGGCAACCAAGAGACCCAGTACTTC. This chain joins TRBV18 and TRBJ2-5; D is possibly TRBD1 (5 bases). The CDR3 length is 16 residues. The germline V gene has CDR1 KGHSH and CDR2 LQKENI. The V and J ends lost 1 base and 0 bases respectively, with 12 bases between them. Complete variable domain (other parts from reference TRBV18 and TRBJ2-5): NAGVMQNPRHLVRRRGQEARLRCSPMKGHSHVYWYRQLPEEGLKFMVYLQKENIIDESGMPKERFSAEFPKEGPSILRIQQVVRGDSAAYFCASSPLYQGNQETQYFGPGTRLLVL.

The chain combines TRBV7-6 with TRBJ1-6; D is unclear. This CDR3 is 14 amino acids long. The germline V gene has CDR1 SGHVS and CDR2 FNYEAQ. V lost 4 bases and J lost 9, with 13 bases in between. The CDR3 loop reads CASSSEITFSPLHF. The CDR3 nucleotides read TGTGCCAGCAGCTCAGAGATAACCTTTTCACCCCTCCACTTT.

There are a few counts of this clone. The chain couples TRBV29-1 to TRBJ1-2; 7 bases align to TRBD1. This CDR3 has 13 amino acids. Per the germline V gene, CDR1 is SQVTM and CDR2 is ANQGSEA. Trimming removed 3 bases from V and 2 bases from J; junction bases left unmatched: 3. The CDR3 spells CSVDPTGNYGYTF. CDR3 nucleotide sequence: TGCAGCGTTGACCCGACAGGGAACTATGGCTACACCTTC.